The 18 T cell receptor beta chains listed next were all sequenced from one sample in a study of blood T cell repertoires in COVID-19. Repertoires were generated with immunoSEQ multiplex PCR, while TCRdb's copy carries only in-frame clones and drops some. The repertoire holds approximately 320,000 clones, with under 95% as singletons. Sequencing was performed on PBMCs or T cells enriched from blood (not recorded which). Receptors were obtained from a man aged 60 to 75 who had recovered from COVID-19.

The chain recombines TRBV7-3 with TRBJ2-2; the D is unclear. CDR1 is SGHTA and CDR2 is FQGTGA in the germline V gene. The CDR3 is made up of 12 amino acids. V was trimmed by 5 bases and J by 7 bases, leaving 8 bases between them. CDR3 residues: CASSPERGELFF. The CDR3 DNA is TGTGCCAGCAGCCCCGAGCGCGGGGAGCTGTTTTTT. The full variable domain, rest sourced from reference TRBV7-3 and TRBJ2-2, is GAGVSQTPSNKVTEKGKYVELRCDPISGHTALYWYRQSLGQGPEFLIYFQGTGAADDSGLPNDRFFAVRPEGSVSTLKIQRTERGDSAVYLCASSPERGELFFGEGSRLTVL.

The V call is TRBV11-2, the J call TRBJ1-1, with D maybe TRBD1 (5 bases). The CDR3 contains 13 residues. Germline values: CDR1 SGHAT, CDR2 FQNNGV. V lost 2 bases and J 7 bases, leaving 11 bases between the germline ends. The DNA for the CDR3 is TGTGCCAGCAGCTTACACAGGTGGTATGAAGCTTTCTTT. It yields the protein CASSLHRWYEAFF.

The CDR3 DNA reads TGCGCCAGCAGCCTGGGTTGGTCCGGGTCCCCCTACGAGCAGTACTTC. Its protein is CASSLGWSGSPYEQYF. The rearrangement joins TRBV5-1 to TRBJ2-7, with D hard to call. The CDR3 has 16 residues. Germline lookup yields CDR1 SGHRS and CDR2 YFSETQ. Deletions cut 4 bases from V and 2 bases from J, with 19 bases between.

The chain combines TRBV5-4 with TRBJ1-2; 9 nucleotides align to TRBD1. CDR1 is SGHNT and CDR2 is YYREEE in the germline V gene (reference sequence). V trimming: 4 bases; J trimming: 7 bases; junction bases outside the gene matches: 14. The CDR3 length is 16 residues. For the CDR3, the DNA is TGTGCCAGCAGCCCTCCTCCGGGGACAGGGCCCTCTGGCTACACCTTC. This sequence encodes CASSPPPGTGPSGYTF. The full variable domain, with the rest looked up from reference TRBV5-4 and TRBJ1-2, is ETGVTQSPTHLIKTRGQQVTLRCSSQSGHNTVSWYQQALGQGPQFIFQYYREEENGRGNFPPRFSGLQFPNYSSELNVNALELDDSALYLCASSPPPGTGPSGYTFGSGTRLTVV.

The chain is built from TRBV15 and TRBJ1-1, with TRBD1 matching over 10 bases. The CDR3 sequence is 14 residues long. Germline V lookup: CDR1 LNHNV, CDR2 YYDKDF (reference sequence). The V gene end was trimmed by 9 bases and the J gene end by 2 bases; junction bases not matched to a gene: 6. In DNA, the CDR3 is TGTGCCACTCTTCGGGACAGGGGTAACACTGAAGCTTTCTTT. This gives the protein CATLRDRGNTEAFF. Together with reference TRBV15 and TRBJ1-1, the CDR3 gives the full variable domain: DAMVIQNPRYQVTQFGKPVTLSCSQTLNHNVMYWYQQKSSQAPKLLFHYYDKDFNNEADTPDNFQSRRPNTSFCFLDIRSPGLGDTAMYLCATLRDRGNTEAFFGQGTRLTVV.

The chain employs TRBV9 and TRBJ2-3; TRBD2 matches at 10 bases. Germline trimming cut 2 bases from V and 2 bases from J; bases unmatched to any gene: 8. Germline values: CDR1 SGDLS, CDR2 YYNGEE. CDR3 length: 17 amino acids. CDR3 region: CASSVNSLAGNTDTQYF. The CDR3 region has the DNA TGTGCCAGCAGCGTTAATTCACTAGCGGGAAACACAGATACGCAGTATTTT.

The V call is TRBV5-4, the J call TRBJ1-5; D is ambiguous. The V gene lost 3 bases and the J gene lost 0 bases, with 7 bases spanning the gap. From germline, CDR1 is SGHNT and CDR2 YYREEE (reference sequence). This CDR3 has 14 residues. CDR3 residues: CASSSFGSNQPQHF. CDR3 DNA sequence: TGTGCCAGCAGCTCGTTCGGTAGCAATCAGCCCCAGCATTTT.

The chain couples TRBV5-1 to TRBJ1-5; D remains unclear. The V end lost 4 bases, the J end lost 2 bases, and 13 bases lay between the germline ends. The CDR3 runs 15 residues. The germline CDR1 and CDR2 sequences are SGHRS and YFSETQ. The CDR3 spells CASSPSPGGNQPQHF. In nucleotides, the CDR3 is TGCGCCAGCAGCCCGAGCCCGGGAGGCAATCAGCCCCAGCATTTT.

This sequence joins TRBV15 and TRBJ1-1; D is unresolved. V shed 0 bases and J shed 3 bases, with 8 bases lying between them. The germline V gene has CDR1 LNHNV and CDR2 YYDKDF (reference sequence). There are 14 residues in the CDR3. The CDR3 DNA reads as TGTGCCACCAGCAGAGATGTGGCGGACACTGAAGCTTTCTTT. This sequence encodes CATSRDVADTEAFF.

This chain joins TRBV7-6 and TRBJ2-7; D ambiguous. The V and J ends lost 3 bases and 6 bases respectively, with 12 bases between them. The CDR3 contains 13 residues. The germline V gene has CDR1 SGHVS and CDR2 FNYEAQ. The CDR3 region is CASSFDSSGEQYF. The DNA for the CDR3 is TGTGCCAGCAGCTTCGATTCCTCGGGCGAGCAGTACTTC.

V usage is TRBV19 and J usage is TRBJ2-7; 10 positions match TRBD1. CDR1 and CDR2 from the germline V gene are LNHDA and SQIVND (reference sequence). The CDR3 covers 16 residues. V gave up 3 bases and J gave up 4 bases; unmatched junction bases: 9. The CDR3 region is CASSIAAGTGVYEQYF. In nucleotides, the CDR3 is TGTGCCAGTAGTATCGCCGCCGGGACAGGGGTTTACGAGCAGTACTTC. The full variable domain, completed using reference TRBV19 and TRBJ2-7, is DGGITQSPKYLFRKEGQNVTLSCEQNLNHDAMYWYRQDPGQGLRLIYYSQIVNDFQKGDIAEGYSVSREKKESFPLTVTSAQKNPTAFYLCASSIAAGTGVYEQYFGPGTRLTVT.

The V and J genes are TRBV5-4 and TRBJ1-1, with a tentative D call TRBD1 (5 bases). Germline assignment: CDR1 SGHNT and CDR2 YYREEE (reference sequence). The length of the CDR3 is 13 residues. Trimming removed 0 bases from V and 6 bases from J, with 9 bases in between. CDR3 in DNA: TGTGCCAGCAGCTTGGCTGGGGCTTCTGAAGCTTTCTTT. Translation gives CASSLAGASEAFF.

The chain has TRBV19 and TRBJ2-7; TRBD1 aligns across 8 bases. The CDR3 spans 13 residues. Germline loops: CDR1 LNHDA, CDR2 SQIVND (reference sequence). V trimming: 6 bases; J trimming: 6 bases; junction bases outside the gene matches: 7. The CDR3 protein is CASRHRGSLEQYF. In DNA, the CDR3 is TGTGCCAGTAGACACAGGGGGAGCCTCGAGCAGTACTTC.

The CDR3 loop is CASSWGTGAYQETQYF. DNA for the CDR3: TGTGCCAGCAGCTGGGGGACAGGAGCGTACCAAGAGACCCAGTACTTC. The chain is built from TRBV7-9 and TRBJ2-5; 8 bases agree with TRBD1. CDR3 length: 16 amino acids. V dropped 4 bases and J dropped 0; count of bases not matched to a gene: 7. CDR1 is SEHNR and CDR2 is FQNEAQ in the germline V gene (reference sequence).

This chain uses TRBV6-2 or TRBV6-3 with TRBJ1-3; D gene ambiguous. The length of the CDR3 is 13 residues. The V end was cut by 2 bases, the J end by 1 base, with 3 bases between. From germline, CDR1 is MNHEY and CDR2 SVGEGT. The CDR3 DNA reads TGTGCCAGCAGTTACCGGTCTGGAAACACCATATATTTT. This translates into CASSYRSGNTIYF.

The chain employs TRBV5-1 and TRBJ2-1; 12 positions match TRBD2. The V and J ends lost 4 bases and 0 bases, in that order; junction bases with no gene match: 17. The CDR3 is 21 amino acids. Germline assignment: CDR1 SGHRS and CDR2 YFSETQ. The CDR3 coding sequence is TGCGCCAGCAGCGCCTCGGACGGCACGGCGACTAGCGGGAGCTCCTACAATGAGCAGTTCTTC. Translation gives CASSASDGTATSGSSYNEQFF. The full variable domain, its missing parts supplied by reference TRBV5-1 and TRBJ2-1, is KAGVTQTPRYLIKTRGQQVTLSCSPISGHRSVSWYQQTPGQGLQFLFEYFSETQRNKGNFPGRFSGRQFSNSRSEMNVSTLELGDSALYLCASSASDGTATSGSSYNEQFFGPGTRLTVL.

CDR3 sequence reads: CSASPEPRQPQHF. DNA for the CDR3: TGCAGTGCTAGTCCCGAGCCCCGGCAGCCCCAGCATTTT. V and J are TRBV20-1 and TRBJ1-5; D is uncertain. CDR1 and CDR2 from the germline V gene are DFQATT and SNEGSKA (reference sequence). V was cut by 3 bases and J by 7 bases, with 13 bases left in between. The CDR3 extends over 13 amino acids.

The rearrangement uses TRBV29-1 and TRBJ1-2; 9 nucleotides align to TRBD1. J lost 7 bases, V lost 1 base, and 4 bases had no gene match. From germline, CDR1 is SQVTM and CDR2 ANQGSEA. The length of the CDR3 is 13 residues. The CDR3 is CSVEVGTGFGYTF. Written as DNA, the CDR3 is TGCAGCGTTGAAGTTGGGACAGGGTTTGGCTACACCTTC.